Presented here are 28 T cell receptor beta chains from one specimen sequenced in a study of TIL therapy for anti-PD-1-resistant metastatic lung cancer. The immunoSEQ assay was v3. The repertoire was sequenced with immunoSEQ multiplex PCR; TCRdb's copy has only in-frame clones and lacks some. This repertoire shows more than 90,000 clones, approximately 65% found once; its top ten account for around 9.9%. Specified time point: pre-treatment sample, taken before nivolumab and TIL therapy. Tumor tissue came from excised metastases, mostly pleural nodules or supraclavicular lymph nodes. The source material was tumor tissue, sampled at baseline. These receptors were taken from a person between 30 and 79 years old with non-small cell lung cancer.

This chain connects TRBV5-1 to TRBJ2-2; unclear D gene. The germline V and J ends were trimmed by 6 bases and 5 bases, with 17 bases remaining between them. This CDR3 has 15 amino acids. The germline CDR1 and CDR2 sequences are SGHRS and YFSETQ. The CDR3 loop is CASKPLVARTGELFF. CDR3 nucleotides: TGCGCCAGCAAGCCTTTGGTAGCAAGGACCGGGGAGCTGTTTTTT.

This clone occurred a few times. This chain uses TRBV27 with TRBJ1-2; D is unclear. The CDR3 spans 15 residues. V lost 6 bases and J 4 bases, leaving 18 bases between the germline ends. CDR1 MNHEY and CDR2 SMNVEV come from the germline V gene (reference sequence). CDR3 DNA sequence: TGTGCCAGCAGCCCGACACTATCGACTGCCTATGGCTACACCTTC. Translated: CASSPTLSTAYGYTF.

V is TRBV9 and J is TRBJ2-1, with D possibly TRBD2 on 6 matching bases. The CDR3 spans 15 residues. Trimming took off 4 bases at V and 3 bases at J, with 14 bases between the two ends. The germline CDR1 and CDR2 sequences are SGDLS and YYNGEE. CDR3 DNA: TGTGCCAGCAGCTCCCGGGACGGGAGCTACAATGAGCAGTTCTTC. Amino acid sequence: CASSSRDGSYNEQFF.

This rearrangement joins TRBV6-5 to TRBJ1-5; D remains unclear. The CDR3 is 13 amino acids. CDR1 is MNHEY and CDR2 is SVGAGI in the germline V gene. Trimming cost V 2 bases and J 6 bases, with 8 bases left between them. CDR3 protein: CASSYNTRQPQHF. As DNA, the CDR3 is TGTGCCAGCAGTTACAATACCCGTCAGCCCCAGCATTTT.

J is TRBJ2-1 and V is TRBV15, with D unclear. Trimming took 1 base from V and 8 from J, leaving 21 bases between them. The CDR3 totals 17 residues. Germline loops: CDR1 LNHNV, CDR2 YYDKDF (reference sequence). The CDR3 loop is CATSRGTVAVLRDEQFF. DNA of the CDR3: TGTGCCACCAGCAGAGGAACGGTCGCGGTTCTTCGGGATGAGCAGTTCTTC. The full variable domain, its missing parts supplied by reference TRBV15 and TRBJ2-1, is DAMVIQNPRYQVTQFGKPVTLSCSQTLNHNVMYWYQQKSSQAPKLLFHYYDKDFNNEADTPDNFQSRRPNTSFCFLDIRSPGLGDTAMYLCATSRGTVAVLRDEQFFGPGTRLTVL.

This clone has more than one count but fewer than ten. The chain combines TRBV15 with TRBJ1-5; the D is unclear. CDR1 LNHNV and CDR2 YYDKDF come from the germline V gene (reference sequence). CDR3 length equals 15 residues. V dropped 8 bases and J dropped 3 bases, with 17 bases sitting between them. The CDR3 region is CATSSVGGVNQPQHF. CDR3 in DNA: TGTGCCACCTCCTCCGTGGGAGGAGTCAATCAGCCCCAGCATTTT.

J is TRBJ2-7 and V is TRBV7-9, with 8 bases aligning to TRBD2. The CDR3 spans 14 residues. Trimming at V came to 0 bases and at J to 3 bases, leaving 1 base not matched to a gene. CDR1 and CDR2 (germline): SEHNR, FQNEAQ (reference sequence). The CDR3 here is CASSLASGVYEQYF. CDR3 sequence (DNA): TGTGCCAGCAGCTTAGCTAGCGGGGTCTACGAGCAGTACTTC.

The V gene is TRBV5-1, the J gene TRBJ2-1, with D perhaps matching TRBD1 (5 bases). Germline loops: CDR1 SGHRS, CDR2 YFSETQ. The CDR3 runs 14 residues. V lost 0 bases and J 7 bases, leaving 11 bases between the germline ends. In DNA form, the CDR3 reads TGCGCCAGCAGCTTGGTCCCACAGGAAAATGAGCAGTTCTTC. As protein: CASSLVPQENEQFF. The whole variable domain, filled in from reference TRBV5-1 and TRBJ2-1, reads KAGVTQTPRYLIKTRGQQVTLSCSPISGHRSVSWYQQTPGQGLQFLFEYFSETQRNKGNFPGRFSGRQFSNSRSEMNVSTLELGDSALYLCASSLVPQENEQFFGPGTRLTVL.

This clone has only a few counts. The chain recombines TRBV6-5 with TRBJ2-3, with TRBD2 identical over 8 bases. Germline loops: CDR1 MNHEY, CDR2 SVGAGI. V lost 0 bases and J lost 4; bases outside the gene matches: 6. The CDR3 runs to 16 residues. CDR3 DNA: TGTGCCAGCAGTTACTCTTCCGGGGGGGCCCCAGATACGCAGTATTTT. This sequence encodes CASSYSSGGAPDTQYF.

The chain combines TRBV7-6 with TRBJ2-5; unclear D gene. V was shortened by 1 base and J by 2 bases, with 14 bases between the two germline ends. CDR3 size: 16 residues. Germline V CDR1 and CDR2: SGHVS, FNYEAQ. The CDR3 DNA follows: TGTGCCAGCAGCTTAGGCACACCTCGCCTTCAAGAGACCCAGTACTTC. It codes for CASSLGTPRLQETQYF.

About this clone: Different DNA sequences within this sample yield the same CDR3. The chain recombines TRBV11-2 with TRBJ1-6; possibly TRBD1 for D (5 bases). The germline V gene has CDR1 SGHAT and CDR2 FQNNGV. This CDR3 region has 13 residues. V shed 3 bases and J shed 6 bases, with 6 bases lying between them. Written as DNA, the CDR3 is TGTGCCAGCAGCTTCCAGGGTAATTCACCCCTCCACTTT. Its protein product is CASSFQGNSPLHF.

This clone came up a few times. The chain employs TRBV14 and TRBJ1-4, with D tentatively TRBD1 (5 bases). Trimming pared 6 bases from V and 8 bases from J, leaving 16 bases between. Germline CDR1 is SGHDN and CDR2 is FVKESK. The CDR3 extends over 14 amino acids. As DNA, the CDR3 is TGTGCCAGCAGTCAACAGGCTTTGACCGAAAAACTGTTTTTT. It translates to CASSQQALTEKLFF.

This chain uses TRBV5-6 with TRBJ1-5; D is unclear. The germline V and J ends were trimmed by 1 base and 0 bases, with 8 bases remaining between them. Germline lookup yields CDR1 SGHDT and CDR2 YYEEEE. This CDR3 contains 15 residues. The DNA of the CDR3 is TGTGCCAGCAGCTTGATTGGGTATAGCAATCAGCCCCAGCATTTT. Protein sequence: CASSLIGYSNQPQHF.

This clone was counted only a few times. The V gene is TRBV5-6, the J gene TRBJ2-2; a possible D gene is TRBD2 (5 bases). The CDR3 consists of 12 residues. Trimming cost V 7 bases and J 7 bases, with 11 bases left between them. Germline assignment: CDR1 SGHDT and CDR2 YYEEEE. This CDR3 is CASEVGGGELFF. CDR3 coding DNA: TGTGCCAGCGAAGTAGGAGGCGGGGAGCTGTTTTTT.

The V call is TRBV2, the J call TRBJ1-2, with 7 bases that match TRBD1. The CDR3 spans 13 residues. Germline V gene sequence: CDR1 SNHLY, CDR2 FYNNEI. V lost 6 bases to trimming and J lost 2 bases; unmatched junction nucleotides: 3. CDR3 residues: CASRTTGNYGYTF. CDR3 DNA: TGTGCCAGCAGAACGACAGGGAACTATGGCTACACCTTC.

The chain couples TRBV5-6 to TRBJ2-3; 8 bases agree with TRBD1. Unmatched junction bases numbered 3, after V lost 2 bases and J lost 1 base. The CDR3 totals 15 residues. CDR1 SGHDT and CDR2 YYEEEE come from the germline V gene. CDR3 sequence: CASSFRGQGTDTQYF. The DNA for the CDR3 is TGTGCCAGCAGCTTTAGGGGACAGGGCACAGATACGCAGTATTTT.

Concerning this clone: This CDR3 is also generated by other DNA sequences in the sample. The CDR3 nucleotides are TGTGCCAGCAGCTTCCAGGGGAATTCACCCCTCCACTTT. Translated, it gives CASSFQGNSPLHF. V and J are TRBV11-2 and TRBJ1-6, with D perhaps TRBD1 (6 bases). The V end lost 3 bases, the J end lost 7 bases, and 7 bases lay between the germline ends. The length of the CDR3 is 13 residues. The germline V gene has CDR1 SGHAT and CDR2 FQNNGV.

The J gene is TRBJ2-5, the V gene TRBV28; 16 bases align to TRBD2. The germline V gene encodes CDR1 MDHEN and CDR2 SYDVKM. J lost 4 bases, V lost 5 bases, and 7 bases had no gene match. CDR3 length: 17 residues. The DNA of the CDR3 is TGTGCCAGCAGTCCCGGGACTAGCGGGGGGGCCGTAGAGACCCAGTACTTC. Amino acid sequence: CASSPGTSGGAVETQYF.

Details on this clone: Other DNA sequences in the same sample also yield this CDR3. The chain recombines TRBV2 with TRBJ1-1; no clear D. This CDR3 comprises 12 residues. Trimming removed 6 bases from V and 1 base from J, with 6 bases in between. The germline CDR1 and CDR2 sequences are SNHLY and FYNNEI. CDR3 nucleotide sequence: TGTGCCAGCAGACAGAGGAACACTGAAGCTTTCTTT. It codes for CASRQRNTEAFF.

The chain uses TRBV7-2 and TRBJ2-3; the D is unclear. Deletions cut 5 bases from V and 12 bases from J, with 12 bases between. The V gene's germline CDR1 is SGHTA and CDR2 FQGNSA. The CDR3 extends over 11 amino acids. Here the CDR3 DNA reads TGTGCCAGCAGCCTCGGCCTCGGCCAGTATTTT. The encoded protein is CASSLGLGQYF.

This clone was observed a single time. The chain employs TRBV5-8 and TRBJ2-3, with 11 nucleotides matching TRBD2. The germline CDR1 and CDR2 sequences are SGHTS and YDEGEE. Trimming removed 1 base from V and 3 bases from J; junction bases left unmatched: 7. This CDR3 has 17 residues. The CDR3 spells CASSLRFLAGGTDTQYF. The CDR3 DNA reads TGTGCCAGCAGCTTGCGTTTCCTAGCGGGAGGAACAGATACGCAGTATTTT.

The rearrangement links TRBV6-5 to TRBJ2-1, with 10 bases aligning to TRBD1. The CDR3 covers 15 residues. The V gene's germline CDR1 is MNHEY and CDR2 SVGAGI. The ends lost 2 bases at V and 4 bases at J; junction bases unmatched: 2. CDR3 nucleotides: TGTGCCAGCAGTTACGGGACAGGGGTGTACAATGAGCAGTTCTTC. Amino acids: CASSYGTGVYNEQFF.

Concerning this clone itself: Sequence at one end of the junction differs from germline and may be a read error. The V and J genes are TRBV4-1 and TRBJ2-3; 8 nucleotides line up with TRBD1. Germline CDR1 MGHRA, CDR2 YSYEKL. The CDR3 runs to 15 residues. CDR3 amino acids: CASSQGAGGTDTQYF. The CDR3 nucleotides read TGCGCCAGCAGCCAAGGAGCAGGGGGCACCGATACGCAGTATTTT.

V usage is TRBV5-1 and J usage is TRBJ2-7; the D gene is possibly TRBD1 (5 bases). This CDR3 comprises 13 residues. CDR1 and CDR2 (germline): SGHRS, YFSETQ. Trimming cost V 4 bases and J 4 bases, with 12 bases left between them. The CDR3 bases are TGCGCCAGCAGCCCGCAGGGAACGTACGAGCAGTACTTC. This encodes CASSPQGTYEQYF.

The chain uses TRBV18 and TRBJ1-5; D ambiguous. This CDR3 comprises 16 residues. The germline CDR1 and CDR2 sequences are KGHSH and LQKENI. V lost 0 bases to trimming and J lost 1 base, with 10 bases between them. CDR3 region: CASSPPNQGSNQPQHF. In DNA, the CDR3 is TGTGCCAGCTCACCACCGAACCAAGGGAGCAATCAGCCCCAGCATTTT.

V usage is TRBV6-2 or TRBV6-3 and J usage is TRBJ2-7; D ambiguous. Trimming took 5 bases from V and 4 from J, leaving 18 bases between them. Germline V gene lookup returns CDR1 MNHEY and CDR2 SVGEGT. There are 15 residues in the CDR3. The CDR3 DNA reads TGTGCCAGCAGTCGGGCGTGGCGGAACTCTTACGAGCAGTACTTC. This sequence encodes CASSRAWRNSYEQYF.

This clone was counted a few times. J is TRBJ1-5 and V is TRBV6-6; D is perhaps TRBD1 (5 bases). CDR1 is MNHNY and CDR2 is SVGAGI in the germline V gene (reference sequence). The V gene lost 2 bases and the J gene lost 6 bases, with 17 bases spanning the gap. The CDR3 contains 16 residues. CDR3 sequence (DNA): TGTGCCAGCAGTTACCAGAGAGGGGTGGAGGGTCAGCCCCAGCATTTT. Encoded protein: CASSYQRGVEGQPQHF.

CDR3: CASRTGLAGSYEQYF. CDR3 in DNA: TGTGCCAGTAGAACGGGACTAGCGGGCTCCTACGAGCAGTACTTC. This rearrangement joins TRBV19 to TRBJ2-7, with TRBD2 matching over 12 bases. The germline V gene has CDR1 LNHDA and CDR2 SQIVND (reference sequence). Germline trimming cut 6 bases from V and 0 bases from J; bases unmatched to any gene: 3. CDR3 length: 15 amino acids.